A single sample is the source of the 9 T cell receptor beta chains below, sequenced in a study of blood T cell repertoires in COVID-19. Assay: immunoSEQ multiplex PCR; the TCRdb copy retains only in-frame clones and omits some. The data show approximately 480,000 clones, roughly nine tenths seen once. The specimen was PBMCs or T cells enriched from blood (not recorded which). Every receptor here comes from a woman aged 18 to 35 who had recovered from COVID-19.

This clone was recorded at least ten times. The same CDR3 also results from other DNA sequences found in this sample. V gene TRBV2 combines with J gene TRBJ2-3; 8 positions match TRBD1. The CDR3 is 13 amino acids. The trim removed 7 bases at V and 1 base at J, leaving 1 base unmatched. Germline loops: CDR1 SNHLY, CDR2 FYNNEI. The CDR3 spells CASTGQGTDTQYF. Here the CDR3 DNA reads TGTGCCAGCACGGGACAGGGCACAGATACGCAGTATTTT.

This chain joins TRBV7-8 and TRBJ2-7; 9 nucleotides match TRBD1. Looked up from germline, CDR1 is SGHVS and CDR2 is FQNEAQ. The V gene end was trimmed by 5 bases and the J gene end by 6 bases; junction bases not matched to a gene: 11. This CDR3 comprises 15 residues. The chain's CDR3 is CASSQGGTGHFEQYF. The CDR3 DNA sequence: TGTGCCAGCAGCCAGGGGGGGACAGGGCATTTCGAGCAGTACTTC.

V usage is TRBV5-1 and J usage is TRBJ2-5; D possibly corresponds to TRBD2 (5 bases). Germline V gene sequence: CDR1 SGHRS, CDR2 YFSETQ. V was trimmed by 0 bases and J by 5 bases, leaving 14 bases between them. The CDR3 length is 15 residues. The DNA of the CDR3 is TGCGCCAGCAGCTTGGCCTTGGGCAGAGGGGAGACCCAGTACTTC. This gives the protein CASSLALGRGETQYF.

The chain has TRBV6-5 and TRBJ1-1; the D is unclear. There are 14 residues in the CDR3. V was trimmed by 4 bases and J by 1 base, leaving 10 bases between them. From germline, CDR1 is MNHEY and CDR2 SVGAGI. The CDR3 sequence: CASSSQVTNTEAFF. Here the CDR3 DNA reads TGTGCCAGCAGTTCCCAGGTCACGAACACTGAAGCTTTCTTT.

The chain recombines TRBV27 with TRBJ1-5; D gene uncertain. The CDR3 extends over 13 amino acids. From germline, CDR1 is MNHEY and CDR2 SMNVEV (reference sequence). The V and J ends lost 4 bases and 4 bases respectively, with 8 bases between them. This CDR3 is CASSSKSNQPQHF. CDR3 bases: TGTGCCAGCAGTTCGAAGAGTAATCAGCCCCAGCATTTT.

This clone was counted between two and nine times. The chain couples TRBV2 to TRBJ2-7; 11 nucleotides align to TRBD2. This CDR3 is 15 amino acids long. The germline V gene encodes CDR1 SNHLY and CDR2 FYNNEI. The V segment lost 9 bases and the J segment 9 bases; nucleotides outside the gene matches: 16. This CDR3 reads CASKRLAGGNDVQYF. The CDR3 DNA reads as TGTGCCAGTAAGAGATTAGCGGGGGGGAACGATGTGCAGTACTTC.

The V gene is TRBV5-1, the J gene TRBJ1-2; TRBD1 might be the D (5 bases). Per the germline V gene, CDR1 is SGHRS and CDR2 is YFSETQ. CDR3 length: 13 amino acids. V was clipped by 4 bases and J by 7 bases, with 14 bases between them. This chain's CDR3 is CASSLEQGSGYTF. The CDR3 DNA reads TGCGCCAGCAGCCTGGAGCAGGGTAGTGGCTACACCTTC.

This clone was seen more than once but under ten times. CDR3 protein: CASSEDRGSSGELFF. CDR3 sequence (DNA): TGTGCCAGCAGTGAAGACAGGGGGTCTTCCGGGGAGCTGTTTTTT. The chain links TRBV6-1 to TRBJ2-2, with 8 bases fitting TRBD1. The germline CDR1 and CDR2 sequences are MNHNS and SASEGT. The V and J ends lost 1 base and 6 bases, in that order; junction bases with no gene match: 4. There are 15 residues in the CDR3.

This chain uses TRBV4-1 with TRBJ1-1, with D possibly TRBD1 on 5 matching bases. The germline CDR1 and CDR2 sequences are MGHRA and YSYEKL. The CDR3 consists of 17 residues. Trimming stripped 1 base from V and 6 bases from J, with 21 bases between. CDR3 loop: CASSQVRLKGKDAEAFF. CDR3 nucleotide sequence: TGCGCCAGCAGCCAAGTCAGACTCAAGGGGAAGGACGCTGAAGCTTTCTTT.